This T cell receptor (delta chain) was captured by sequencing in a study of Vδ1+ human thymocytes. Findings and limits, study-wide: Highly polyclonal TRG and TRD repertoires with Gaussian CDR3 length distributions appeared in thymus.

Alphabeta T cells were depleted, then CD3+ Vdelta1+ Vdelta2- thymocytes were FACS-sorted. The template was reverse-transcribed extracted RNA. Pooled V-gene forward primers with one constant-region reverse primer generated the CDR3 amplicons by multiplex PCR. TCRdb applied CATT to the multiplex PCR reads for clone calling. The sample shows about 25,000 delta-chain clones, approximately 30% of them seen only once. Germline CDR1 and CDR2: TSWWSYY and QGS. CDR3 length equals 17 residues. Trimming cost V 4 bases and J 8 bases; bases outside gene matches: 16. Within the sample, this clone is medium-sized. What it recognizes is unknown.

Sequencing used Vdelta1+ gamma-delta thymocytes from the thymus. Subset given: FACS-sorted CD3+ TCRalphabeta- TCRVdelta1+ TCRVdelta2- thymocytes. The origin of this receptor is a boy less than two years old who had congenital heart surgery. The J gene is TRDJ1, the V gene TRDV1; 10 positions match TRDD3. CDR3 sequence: CALGGHSSVGGYPKLIF. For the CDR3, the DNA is TGTGCTCTTGGGGGCCATTCCTCCGTTGGGGGATACCCCAAACTCATCTTT.